Shown below are 30 T cell receptor beta chains from a single sample sequenced in a study of identical twins. One entry per CDR3 protein, called by TCRdb with MiXCR from the 5' RACE reads. The table has approximately 1.8 million distinct CDR3 sequences, under 35% seen once. The sample taken for sequencing was cord blood. Receptors were obtained from a newborn girl in good health.

The rearrangement links TRBV7-9 to TRBJ2-7; D not resolved. In germline, CDR1 is SEHNR, CDR2 FQNEAQ (reference sequence). Trimming removed 4 bases at V and 2 bases at J, with 9 bases between. CDR3 length equals 13 residues. CDR3 nucleotides: TGTGCCAGCAGCTCGGATCAGCCCTACGAGCAGTACTTC. It translates to CASSSDQPYEQYF. The whole variable domain, remainder taken from reference TRBV7-9 and TRBJ2-7, is DTGVSQNPRHKITKRGQNVTFRCDPISEHNRLYWYRQTLGQGPEFLTYFQNEAQLEKSRLLSDRFSAERPKGSFSTLEIQRTEQGDSAMYLCASSSDQPYEQYFGPGTRLTVT.

The CDR3 DNA sequence: TGCGCCAGCAGCCCTACCCAAGGGAACACTGAAGCTTTCTTT. Translated, it gives CASSPTQGNTEAFF. V gene TRBV5-1 combines with J gene TRBJ1-1; D gene uncertain. Trimming shortened V by 4 bases and J by 1 base, and 11 bases separated the two germline ends. The CDR3 has 14 residues. Germline assignment: CDR1 SGHRS and CDR2 YFSETQ.

V and J are TRBV7-9 and TRBJ2-3, with 7 bases fitting TRBD1. CDR3 length: 16 residues. The germline V gene has CDR1 SEHNR and CDR2 FQNEAQ (reference sequence). Unmatched junction bases numbered 9, after V lost 4 bases and J lost 2 bases. DNA for the CDR3: TGTGCCAGCAGCTCCGGGACAGCTAGGGCCACAGATACGCAGTATTTT. It translates to CASSSGTARATDTQYF.

This clonotype came up a few times. CDR3 region: CASSPLTGNGYTF. CDR3 bases: TGTGCCAGCTCACCCCTAACAGGGAATGGCTACACCTTC. The chain is built from TRBV18 and TRBJ1-2, with D possibly matching TRBD1 (6 bases). The CDR3 totals 13 residues. CDR1 KGHSH and CDR2 LQKENI come from the germline V gene. V was clipped by 3 bases and J by 6 bases, with 11 bases between them.

This clonotype occurred many times. This chain joins TRBV12-3 or TRBV12-4 and TRBJ2-7; the match to TRBD1 covers 8 bases. J was trimmed by 3 bases and V by 8 bases; bases with no gene match: 9. This CDR3 has 14 residues. In DNA form, the CDR3 reads TGTGCCAGCGCGGTTACAGGGGGAAACTACGAGCAGTACTTC. This gives the protein CASAVTGGNYEQYF.

This clonotype was observed many times. The chain uses TRBV29-1 and TRBJ2-1; TRBD2 might be the D (5 bases). Germline assignment: CDR1 SQVTM and CDR2 ANQGSEA. The CDR3 sequence is 13 residues long. Trimming cost V 3 bases and J 4 bases, with 10 bases left between them. The CDR3 here is CSVEAGPYNEQFF. The CDR3, as DNA: TGCAGCGTTGAGGCGGGCCCGTACAATGAGCAGTTCTTC.

V and J are TRBV10-3 and TRBJ2-1, with 12 bases fitting TRBD1. V shed 5 bases, J shed 7 bases, and the junction held 6 bases outside the gene matches. The germline CDR1 and CDR2 sequences are ENHRY and SYGVKD. This CDR3 comprises 15 residues. CDR3 bases: TGTGCCATCAGTTCCCGGGACAGGGGGCCAAATGAGCAGTTCTTC. It yields the protein CAISSRDRGPNEQFF.

In this sample, this clonotype turned up a few times. V and J are TRBV4-1 and TRBJ2-3; tentative D call: TRBD2 (5 bases). V lost 3 bases and J 2 bases, leaving 15 bases between the germline ends. In germline, CDR1 is MGHRA, CDR2 YSYEKL. The CDR3 has 16 residues. The CDR3 sequence: CASSQDSPASTDTQYF. CDR3 sequence (DNA): TGCGCCAGCAGCCAGGACTCGCCGGCGTCCACAGATACGCAGTATTTT.

This chain joins TRBV7-9 and TRBJ2-1, with 9 bases fitting TRBD1. The CDR3 spans 16 residues. The junction had 8 bases not matched to a gene; V was cut back by 3 bases and J by 5 bases. CDR1 is SEHNR, CDR2 FQNEAQ, per germline (reference sequence). The CDR3 nucleotides are TGTGCCAGCAGCTTCTACGGACAGGGGCCCCACAATGAGCAGTTCTTC. This translates into CASSFYGQGPHNEQFF.

This chain joins TRBV6-6 and TRBJ1-1; a weak D match, TRBD1 (6 bases). V lost 4 bases and J lost 4, with 13 bases in between. CDR1 is MNHNY and CDR2 is SVGAGI in the germline V gene (reference sequence). The CDR3 is 14 residues long. The CDR3 region has the DNA TGTGCCAGCAGTTCTCTAGGGGGGACCACTGAAGCTTTCTTT. Residues: CASSSLGGTTEAFF.

At least ten counts were recorded for this clonotype. The chain recombines TRBV7-2 with TRBJ2-5; D may be TRBD1 (6 bases). V lost 5 bases and J 5 bases, leaving 12 bases between the germline ends. Germline V lookup: CDR1 SGHTA, CDR2 FQGNSA. The CDR3 contains 13 residues. Written as DNA, the CDR3 is TGTGCCAGCAGCAAGAACAGGGCTGAGACCCAGTACTTC. Its translation: CASSKNRAETQYF.

The chain joins TRBV9 to TRBJ2-3, with 7 bases matching TRBD1. The length of the CDR3 is 18 residues. Germline CDR1 SGDLS, CDR2 YYNGEE. The V segment lost 0 bases and the J segment 0 bases; nucleotides outside the gene matches: 10. CDR3 sequence reads: CASSVGFRQGSSTDTQYF. DNA of the CDR3: TGTGCCAGCAGCGTAGGATTCAGACAGGGATCGAGCACAGATACGCAGTATTTT.

The V gene is TRBV28, the J gene TRBJ1-3; unclear D gene. Trimming took off 3 bases at V and 0 bases at J, with 18 bases between the two ends. The CDR3 sequence is 18 residues long. The germline V gene encodes CDR1 MDHEN and CDR2 SYDVKM. The CDR3 nucleotides are TGTGCCAGCAGTTTGTTTTCGATTCGGACGGGCTCTGGAAACACCATATATTTT. It encodes CASSLFSIRTGSGNTIYF.

This clonotype was counted many times. The chain links TRBV4-1 to TRBJ2-1, with 11 positions matching TRBD2. This CDR3 is built from 16 residues. Trimming took 2 bases from V and 6 from J; bases not matched to a gene: 6. Germline CDR1 is MGHRA and CDR2 is YSYEKL. The CDR3 nucleotides are TGCGCCAGCAGCCAACAGGGACTAGCGGTACCCAATGAGCAGTTCTTC. This gives the protein CASSQQGLAVPNEQFF.

This chain links TRBV12-5 with TRBJ2-5; 7 nucleotides agree with TRBD2. Germline values: CDR1 LGHNT, CDR2 FRNRAP. V lost 5 bases, J lost 11 bases, and 11 bases stayed unmatched. CDR3 length: 13 amino acids. CDR3: CASGLGLGGEQYF. CDR3 coding DNA: TGTGCTAGTGGTCTAGGACTAGGCGGTGAGCAGTACTTC.

This rearrangement joins TRBV7-9 to TRBJ1-1; D not resolved. V was cut by 1 base and J by 4 bases, with 13 bases left in between. This CDR3 is 15 amino acids long. Germline CDR1 is SEHNR and CDR2 is FQNEAQ (reference sequence). The CDR3 loop reads CASSLDKRGSTEAFF. The CDR3 DNA reads TGTGCCAGCAGCTTAGATAAGAGAGGGAGCACTGAAGCTTTCTTT.

CDR3 coding DNA: TGCAGTGCTGTGGGGGGTTCTGGGGCCAACGTCCTGACTTTC. Amino acid sequence: CSAVGGSGANVLTF. This chain connects TRBV20-1 to TRBJ2-6, with a tentative D call TRBD2 (6 bases). Germline V gene data show CDR1 as DFQATT and CDR2 as SNEGSKA (reference sequence). The germline V and J ends were trimmed by 5 bases and 1 base, with 9 bases remaining between them. The CDR3 has 14 residues.

This clonotype was observed a handful of times. The chain links TRBV25-1 to TRBJ2-7, with 7 bases that match TRBD2. CDR1 MGHDK and CDR2 SYGVNS come from the germline V gene. Trimming cost V 4 bases and J 4 bases; bases outside gene matches: 7. There are 14 residues in the CDR3. In DNA, the CDR3 is TGTGCCAGCAGTGCTCCGCGGGAGCCTTACGAGCAGTACTTC. Amino acids: CASSAPREPYEQYF.

This clonotype was observed a few times. The chain is built from TRBV20-1 and TRBJ1-4, with 8 bases fitting TRBD1. Trimming removed 1 base from V and 8 bases from J; junction bases left unmatched: 15. Germline V gene data show CDR1 as DFQATT and CDR2 as SNEGSKA (reference sequence). The CDR3 length is 17 residues. This chain's CDR3 is CSARALVPGQVREKLFF. The CDR3 DNA reads TGCAGTGCTAGAGCACTAGTCCCGGGACAGGTTAGGGAAAAACTGTTTTTT.

This clonotype was seen at least ten times. The genes are TRBV25-1 and TRBJ2-7, with unresolved D. Germline V gives CDR1 MGHDK, CDR2 SYGVNS. The CDR3 consists of 14 residues. The V end lost 7 bases, the J end lost 2 bases, and 15 bases lay between the germline ends. CDR3 nucleotide sequence: TGTGCCAGCACTGTGTCGGATCCCCCCTACGAGCAGTACTTC. This encodes CASTVSDPPYEQYF.

This clonotype was seen only once. The chain carries TRBV20-1 and TRBJ1-1; D gene unclear. Germline V gene sequence: CDR1 DFQATT, CDR2 SNEGSKA (reference sequence). The length of the CDR3 is 14 residues. The V and J ends lost 1 base and 4 bases respectively, with 13 bases between them. This CDR3 is CSARGKGWVTEAFF. The CDR3 DNA reads TGCAGTGCTAGAGGAAAAGGGTGGGTCACTGAAGCTTTCTTT.

The chain uses TRBV7-9 and TRBJ2-5, with unresolved D. V was shortened by 2 bases and J by 11 bases, with 27 bases between the two germline ends. The length of the CDR3 is 17 residues. CDR1 SEHNR and CDR2 FQNEAQ come from the germline V gene (reference sequence). CDR3 DNA sequence: TGTGCCAGCAGCTTAAGTAACATACCTACTTTACTGTACGGGCAGTACTTC. Protein: CASSLSNIPTLLYGQYF.

This clonotype was seen a handful of times. This chain joins TRBV27 and TRBJ2-1, with D perhaps matching TRBD2 (6 bases). Deletions cut 1 base from V and 5 bases from J, with 18 bases between. This CDR3 is 17 amino acids long. The germline CDR1 and CDR2 sequences are MNHEY and SMNVEV (reference sequence). CDR3 coding DNA: TGTGCCAGCAGTTTATATGGGGTCGGCGGGATAAACAATGAGCAGTTCTTC. Translating gives CASSLYGVGGINNEQFF.

The chain is built from TRBV6-1 and TRBJ2-7; tentative D call: TRBD1 (5 bases). There are 16 residues in the CDR3. The germline V gene has CDR1 MNHNS and CDR2 SASEGT. The germline V and J ends were trimmed by 7 bases and 0 bases, with 19 bases remaining between them. The CDR3 DNA is TGTGCCAGCATAAAGGGGATAAGCCAGTTCTCCTACGAGCAGTACTTC. Amino acid sequence: CASIKGISQFSYEQYF.

V and J are TRBV20-1 and TRBJ1-2, with unresolved D. Germline V gene lookup returns CDR1 DFQATT and CDR2 SNEGSKA (reference sequence). CDR3 length equals 11 residues. For the CDR3, the DNA is TGCACCGCTGGTGAGGACTATGGCTACACCTTC. It specifies CTAGEDYGYTF.

This CDR3 is CASSPGLVGRNNEQFF. CDR3 nucleotides: TGTGCCAGCAGTCCAGGACTAGTTGGGAGGAACAATGAGCAGTTCTTC. The chain employs TRBV12-3 or TRBV12-4 and TRBJ2-1, with 7 nucleotides matching TRBD2. The CDR3 consists of 16 residues. V dropped 5 bases and J dropped 5; count of bases not matched to a gene: 12.

This clonotype was seen only a few times. The gene calls are TRBV5-1 and TRBJ1-1; maybe TRBD1 (5 bases). Per the germline V gene, CDR1 is SGHRS and CDR2 is YFSETQ. Trimming cost V 1 base and J 3 bases, with 19 bases left between them. This CDR3 is 17 amino acids long. The DNA for the CDR3 is TGCGCCAGCAGCTTGAACCCGGGGTTGCAGGGCTACACTGAAGCTTTCTTT. Translated, it gives CASSLNPGLQGYTEAFF.

The chain links TRBV20-1 to TRBJ2-5, with D unresolved. The length of the CDR3 is 15 residues. CDR1 and CDR2 from the germline V gene are DFQATT and SNEGSKA (reference sequence). Deletions cut 3 bases from V and 11 bases from J, with 25 bases between. The CDR3 coding sequence is TGCAGTGCTAGTCTGGCGGCGGTCTCCTACAATGAGCAGTACTTC. This codes for CSASLAAVSYNEQYF.

This clonotype was seen a handful of times. V usage is TRBV7-8 and J usage is TRBJ2-7; D is undetermined. Between the trimmed V and J ends, which lost 2 bases and 1 base, there was a span of 12 bases. The length of the CDR3 is 15 residues. Germline CDR1 and CDR2: SGHVS and FQNEAQ. CDR3 region: CASSLHRGPSYEQYF. CDR3 nucleotides: TGTGCCAGCAGCTTACATAGAGGACCTTCCTACGAGCAGTACTTC.

This clonotype appeared a few times. The CDR3, as DNA: TGCAGTGCCCGACTAGCGATCACAGATACGCAGTATTTT. Its protein product is CSARLAITDTQYF. This chain uses TRBV20-1 with TRBJ2-3; 8 bases fit TRBD2. The trim removed 6 bases at V and 2 bases at J, leaving 4 bases unmatched. Per the germline V gene, CDR1 is DFQATT and CDR2 is SNEGSKA (reference sequence). CDR3 length equals 13 residues.